These 21 T cell receptor beta chains were sequenced from one sample in a study of blood T cell repertoires in COVID-19. The assay was immunoSEQ multiplex PCR, and TCRdb's table has in-frame clones only and misses some. The table shows around 200,000 clones, with about 86% occurring only once. What was sequenced was peripheral blood. Source of these receptors: a middle-aged man with active or convalescent COVID-19.

This clone was counted many times. The chain couples TRBV7-3 to TRBJ1-6, with 9 positions matching TRBD1. The CDR3 runs 15 residues. Germline CDR1 is SGHTA and CDR2 is FQGTGA. Unmatched junction bases numbered 5, after V lost 4 bases and J lost 7 bases. This chain's CDR3 is CASSSTGGANSPLHF. The CDR3 nucleotides read TGTGCCAGCAGCTCCACAGGGGGCGCGAATTCACCCCTCCACTTT.

The genes are TRBV25-1 and TRBJ2-2; D is uncertain. Germline CDR1 and CDR2: MGHDK and SYGVNS. This CDR3 has 14 residues. The V gene lost 1 base and the J gene lost 3 bases, with 6 bases spanning the gap. The CDR3 spells CASSEFGDTGELFF. CDR3 bases: TGTGCCAGCAGTGAATTTGGAGACACCGGGGAGCTGTTTTTT.

The CDR3 region is CASLQGAYNEQFF. CDR3 DNA: TGTGCCAGCTTACAGGGGGCTTACAATGAGCAGTTCTTC. The V call is TRBV2, the J call TRBJ2-1; 9 bases line up with TRBD1. CDR3 length equals 13 residues. The germline gives CDR1 SNHLY, CDR2 FYNNEI. The junction had 3 bases not matched to a gene; V was cut back by 8 bases and J by 4 bases.

This clone was found once. The chain carries TRBV5-1 and TRBJ1-2, with a tentative D call TRBD1 (5 bases). Germline assignment: CDR1 SGHRS and CDR2 YFSETQ. The CDR3 is 15 residues long. The V end was cut by 0 bases, the J end by 4 bases, with 13 bases between. CDR3 sequence (DNA): TGCGCCAGCAGCTTGGAGCCCGGACAACTCTATGGCTACACCTTC. This sequence encodes CASSLEPGQLYGYTF.

The rearrangement joins TRBV19 to TRBJ1-1; D might be TRBD1 (5 bases). Per germline, CDR1 LNHDA and CDR2 SQIVND (reference sequence). The V and J ends lost 5 bases and 4 bases respectively, with 14 bases between them. CDR3 length: 14 amino acids. CDR3 bases: TGTGCCAGTAGTTCGGCGGGGGGAAGCACTGAAGCTTTCTTT. It is translated as CASSSAGGSTEAFF.

This chain links TRBV14 with TRBJ2-1, with 7 bases that match TRBD1. Germline V gives CDR1 SGHDN, CDR2 FVKESK. The CDR3 has 18 amino acids. After removal of 4 bases from V and 3 bases from J, the junction contained 15 bases not matched to a gene. The CDR3 here is CASSPTRWVQGIYNEQFF. The CDR3 coding sequence is TGTGCCAGCAGCCCAACGCGGTGGGTACAGGGGATCTACAATGAGCAGTTCTTC.

The chain uses TRBV19 and TRBJ2-2; 10 bases map to TRBD1. CDR1 and CDR2 from the germline V gene are LNHDA and SQIVND (reference sequence). J lost 5 bases, V lost 7 bases, and 10 bases had no gene match. The CDR3 consists of 16 residues. As DNA, the CDR3 is TGTGCCAGTAAGCCGAGGGACAGGGGTGAAACCGGGGAGCTGTTTTTT. Its translation: CASKPRDRGETGELFF.

The chain couples TRBV18 to TRBJ1-1; 7 nucleotides line up with TRBD1. V dropped 8 bases and J dropped 3; count of bases not matched to a gene: 9. This CDR3 has 14 amino acids. Germline CDR1 and CDR2: KGHSH and LQKENI. The CDR3 spells CASPDRVGDTEAFF. CDR3 nucleotide sequence: TGTGCCAGCCCAGACAGGGTCGGGGACACTGAAGCTTTCTTT.

A remark on this clone: This clone may be a read error of a much larger clone one base away. The chain couples TRBV11-3 to TRBJ1-1, with a possible D match to TRBD1 (6 bases). CDR3 size: 13 residues. Trimming took 2 bases from V and 6 from J, leaving 10 bases between them. CDR1 and CDR2 (germline): SGHNT, YENEEA. The CDR3 DNA sequence: TGTGCCAGCAGCTTACTGGGGGCGGCTGAAGCTTTCTTT. Its translation: CASSLLGAAEAFF.

The chain combines TRBV30 with TRBJ1-2, with D unresolved. The germline V and J ends were trimmed by 3 bases and 4 bases, with 6 bases remaining between them. Germline-derived CDR1 and CDR2 are GTSNPN and SVGIG (reference sequence). CDR3 length: 11 residues. Here the CDR3 reads CAWSGVYGYTF. The CDR3 region has the DNA TGTGCCTGGAGCGGGGTCTATGGCTACACCTTC.

The chain has TRBV19 and TRBJ1-4, with a possible D match to TRBD1 (5 bases). V dropped 8 bases and J dropped 3 bases, with 16 bases sitting between them. This CDR3 comprises 15 residues. CDR1 LNHDA and CDR2 SQIVND come from the germline V gene (reference sequence). The CDR3, as DNA: TGTGCCAGTCTTCCTAGGGGCGCCGCTAATGAAAAACTGTTTTTT. The encoded protein is CASLPRGAANEKLFF.

Here the CDR3 DNA reads TGTGCCAGCAGCCCGGTTACAGGGATCGACTATGGCTACACCTTC. This translates into CASSPVTGIDYGYTF. This chain uses TRBV7-8 with TRBJ1-2; D might be TRBD1 (6 bases). The CDR3 has 15 residues. Germline-derived CDR1 and CDR2 are SGHVS and FQNEAQ. V lost 5 bases, J lost 3 bases, and 16 bases lay in between.

V and J are TRBV15 and TRBJ2-6; 7 bases are a match to TRBD1. There are 17 residues in the CDR3. CDR1 is LNHNV, CDR2 YYDKDF, per germline (reference sequence). V gave up 0 bases and J gave up 0 bases; unmatched junction bases: 2. The CDR3 protein is CATSRDAGGSGANVLTF. The CDR3 DNA sequence: TGTGCCACCAGCAGAGATGCAGGGGGCTCTGGGGCCAACGTCCTGACTTTC. The full variable domain, in which reference TRBV15 and TRBJ2-6 provide the parts outside the CDR3, is DAMVIQNPRYQVTQFGKPVTLSCSQTLNHNVMYWYQQKSSQAPKLLFHYYDKDFNNEADTPDNFQSRRPNTSFCFLDIRSPGLGDTAMYLCATSRDAGGSGANVLTFGAGSRLTVL.

The V gene is TRBV3-1 (or the pseudogene TRBV3-2), the J gene TRBJ1-2, with a weak D call TRBD1 (5 bases). The CDR3 loop spans 12 amino acids. Germline V CDR1 and CDR2: LGHDT, YNNKEL (reference sequence). The V end was cut by 3 bases, the J end by 8 bases, with 10 bases between. For the CDR3, the DNA is TGTGCCAGCAGCCAGCAGGGATACGGCTACACCTTC. This gives the protein CASSQQGYGYTF.

The V gene is TRBV4-1, the J gene TRBJ1-1, with D possibly matching TRBD1 (5 bases). Germline V gene lookup returns CDR1 MGHRA and CDR2 YSYEKL. The CDR3 sequence is 16 residues long. V was shortened by 0 bases and J by 4 bases, with 15 bases between the two germline ends. The CDR3 region is CASSQEGWQGRTEAFF. The CDR3 DNA reads TGCGCCAGCAGCCAAGAAGGCTGGCAGGGCCGCACTGAAGCTTTCTTT.

The gene calls are TRBV5-1 and TRBJ2-1, with 9 bases aligning to TRBD2. Per germline, CDR1 SGHRS and CDR2 YFSETQ. The J segment lost 2 bases and the V segment lost 1 base, leaving 4 bases of the junction unmatched. The CDR3 is made up of 16 amino acids. This chain's CDR3 is CASSLNRLAAYNEQFF. The CDR3 bases are TGCGCCAGCAGCTTGAATAGACTAGCGGCCTACAATGAGCAGTTCTTC.

Only a few counts were recorded for this clone. The chain carries TRBV9 and TRBJ2-5; possible D gene TRBD2, 6 bases. Trimming pared 0 bases from V and 2 bases from J, leaving 20 bases between. Looked up from germline, CDR1 is SGDLS and CDR2 is YYNGEE. The CDR3 totals 18 residues. CDR3 DNA sequence: TGTGCCAGCAGCGTAGAGGGTAGGCCGGGAGAGGATCAAGAGACCCAGTACTTC. Its protein product is CASSVEGRPGEDQETQYF.

This clone turned up a few times. CDR3 in amino acids: CASSPSGLAGGEQYF. The CDR3 bases are TGTGCCAGCAGCCCGAGCGGACTAGCGGGAGGCGAGCAGTACTTC. The chain recombines TRBV3-1 (or the pseudogene TRBV3-2) with TRBJ2-7; 14 bases match TRBD2. J gave up 6 bases and V 4 bases, and 5 bases lay outside the gene matches. The CDR3 has 15 residues. Germline V gene lookup returns CDR1 LGHDT and CDR2 YNNKEL (reference sequence).

The chain combines TRBV15 with TRBJ2-1; the D gene is possibly TRBD2 (5 bases). The length of the CDR3 is 16 residues. Germline values: CDR1 LNHNV, CDR2 YYDKDF (reference sequence). Trimming left V 0 bases short and J 0 bases short, with 9 bases between. The CDR3 region is CATSRDKGSSYNEQFF. The CDR3 bases are TGTGCCACCAGCAGAGATAAAGGGAGCTCCTACAATGAGCAGTTCTTC.

The chain is built from TRBV7-2 and TRBJ2-3, with a possible D match to TRBD1 (8 bases). The V gene's germline CDR1 is SGHTA and CDR2 FQGNSA. Trimming cost V 9 bases and J 4 bases, with 20 bases left between them. The CDR3 is made up of 15 amino acids. The CDR3 is CARGGQGAPSDTQYF. The CDR3 coding sequence is TGTGCCAGGGGAGGGCAGGGGGCGCCATCAGATACGCAGTATTTT.

This clone was recorded only once. The CDR3 reads CASSLDLNTEAFF. CDR3 sequence (DNA): TGTGCCAGCAGCTTAGATCTAAACACTGAAGCTTTCTTT. V usage is TRBV7-9 and J usage is TRBJ1-1; D gene ambiguous. The germline V and J ends were trimmed by 1 base and 2 bases, with 5 bases remaining between them. There are 13 residues in the CDR3. Germline V gene sequence: CDR1 SEHNR, CDR2 FQNEAQ (reference sequence).